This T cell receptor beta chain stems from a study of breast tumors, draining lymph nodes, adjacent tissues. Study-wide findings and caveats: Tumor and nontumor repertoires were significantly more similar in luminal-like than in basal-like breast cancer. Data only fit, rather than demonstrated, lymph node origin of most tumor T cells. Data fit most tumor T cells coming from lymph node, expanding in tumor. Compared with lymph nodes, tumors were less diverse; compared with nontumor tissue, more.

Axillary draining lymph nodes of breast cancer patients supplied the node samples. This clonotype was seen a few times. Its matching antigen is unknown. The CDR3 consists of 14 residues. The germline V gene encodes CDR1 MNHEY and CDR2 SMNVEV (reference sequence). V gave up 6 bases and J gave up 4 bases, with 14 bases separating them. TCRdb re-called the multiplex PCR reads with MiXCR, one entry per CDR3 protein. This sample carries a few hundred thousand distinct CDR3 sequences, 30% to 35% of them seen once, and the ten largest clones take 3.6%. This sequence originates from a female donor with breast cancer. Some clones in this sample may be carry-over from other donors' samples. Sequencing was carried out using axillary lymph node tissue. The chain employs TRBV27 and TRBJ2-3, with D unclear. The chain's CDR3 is CASSPSRVADTQYF. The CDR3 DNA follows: TGTGCCAGCAGCCCCTCCCGGGTGGCAGATACGCAGTATTTT.